The rows below give T cell receptor beta chains drawn from one sample of a study of PD-1 blockade in classical Hodgkin lymphoma. Measured with immunoSEQ multiplex PCR; TCRdb has only the in-frame clones, and not every one. Of about 21,000 clones listed, 88% are singletons. Specimen: CD8+ T cells from blood, collected before the fourth cycle of nivolumab. Receptor source: a human donor with classical Hodgkin lymphoma. CDR3s include the opening cysteine and the closing phenylalanine or tryptophan. The D gene is left open where the match is weak. Clone size is shown for a subset of rows, as once, few, many or a class of expanded clone.

clone_size d_call j_call v_call cdr3_nt cdr3_aa
NA NA TRBJ2-5 TRBV13 TGTGCCAGCAGCCCGCGGGAGACCCAGTACTTC CASSPRETQYF
NA TRBD2 TRBJ2-1 TRBV30 TGTGCCTGGAGTGCTTCTAGCGGGGGCACCTTTTTCTATCTTAATGAGCAGTTCTTC CAWSASSGGTFFYLNEQFF
NA NA TRBJ2-6 TRBV4-1 TGCGCCAGCAGCCAAGAAATACCGCCGGACTCTGGGGCCAACGTCCTGACTTTC CASSQEIPPDSGANVLTF
NA TRBD2 TRBJ2-2 TRBV19 TGTGCCAGTACCACTAGCGGAGTCGGGGAGCTGTTTTTT CASTTSGVGELFF
once TRBD2 TRBJ2-7 TRBV27 TGTGCCAGCAGTTTCGAGGGAGGGCCCCACGAGCAGTACTTC CASSFEGGPHEQYF
NA NA TRBJ1-1 TRBV5-1 TGCGCCAGCAGCAAGACAGGCAGGGCTGAAGCTTTCTTT CASSKTGRAEAFF
NA NA TRBJ2-7 TRBV28 TGTGCCAGCAGTTTCGAGGGTTCCTACGAGCAGTACTTC CASSFEGSYEQYF
NA NA TRBJ1-1 TRBV30 TGTGCCTGGAGTGGTCTCTGGGTGGAGGCCACTGAAGCTTTCTTT CAWSGLWVEATEAFF
NA NA TRBJ1-2 TRBV14 TGTGCCAGCAGCCAAGAGTCATGGGGGGGCGGCTACACCTTC CASSQESWGGGYTF
NA NA TRBJ2-7 TRBV7-9 TGTGCCAGCAGCTTAGTTGTCTACGAGCAGTACTTC CASSLVVYEQYF
NA NA TRBJ2-1 TRBV11-2 TGTGCCAGCAGCCCTGAGATAAAAGATGAGCAGTTCTTC CASSPEIKDEQFF
NA TRBD1 TRBJ1-4 TRBV28 TGTGCCAGCAGTTCCTCTAGACAGGGCACTGAAAAACTGTTTTTT CASSSSRQGTEKLFF
NA TRBD1 TRBJ1-2 TRBV28 TGTGCCAGCAGCTTGACAGGGGGCTCCTATGGCTACACCTTC CASSLTGGSYGYTF
few TRBD1 TRBJ2-1 TRBV2 TGTGCCAGCAGGGCGACAGGGAGTGAGCAGTTCTTC CASRATGSEQFF
NA NA TRBJ2-1 TRBV27 TGTGCCAGCAGGCTCTACAATGAGCAGTTCTTC CASRLYNEQFF
NA TRBD2 TRBJ2-5 TRBV9 TGTGCCAGCGGACTAGCGGGAGCGATGGCAGAGACCCAGTACTTC CASGLAGAMAETQYF
few NA TRBJ2-7 TRBV19 TGTGCCAGTAGTATCGACCGTGGTTATTACGAGCAGTACTTC CASSIDRGYYEQYF
NA NA TRBJ2-1 TRBV28 TGTGCCAGCAGTTCCCCGGGGGTACTCCATGAGCAGTTCTTC CASSSPGVLHEQFF
NA NA TRBJ1-2 TRBV7-9 TGTGCCAGCAGCTTTGGACAGATCGCATATGGCTACACCTTC CASSFGQIAYGYTF
NA NA TRBJ2-7 TRBV19 TGTGCCAGTAGCGGGGAAGTGGAGGAGCAGTACTTC CASSGEVEEQYF